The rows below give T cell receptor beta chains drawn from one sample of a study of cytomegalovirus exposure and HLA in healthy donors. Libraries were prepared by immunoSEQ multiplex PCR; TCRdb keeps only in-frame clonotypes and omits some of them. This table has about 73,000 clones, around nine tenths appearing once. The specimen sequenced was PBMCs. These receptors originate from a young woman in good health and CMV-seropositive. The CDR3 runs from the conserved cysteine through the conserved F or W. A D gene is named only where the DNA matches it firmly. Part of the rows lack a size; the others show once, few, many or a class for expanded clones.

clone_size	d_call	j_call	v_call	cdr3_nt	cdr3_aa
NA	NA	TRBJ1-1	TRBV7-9	TGTGCCAGCAGCCCGGGACAAGGACTCACTGAAGCTTTCTTT	CASSPGQGLTEAFF
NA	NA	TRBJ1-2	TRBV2	TGTGCCAGCAGTGAGGGTCCGGATTGGGCAGGGGGCTACACCTTC	CASSEGPDWAGGYTF
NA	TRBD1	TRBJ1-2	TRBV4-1	TGCGCCAGCAGCCAGACAGGGCAGATTGGCGGCTACACCTTC	CASSQTGQIGGYTF
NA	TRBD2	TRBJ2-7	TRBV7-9	TGTGCCAGCAGTCGCGGGAGTTCCTACGAGCAGTACTTC	CASSRGSSYEQYF
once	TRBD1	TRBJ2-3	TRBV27	TGTGCCAGCAGTCCACAAGGGACAGCACCGGATACGCAGTATTTT	CASSPQGTAPDTQYF
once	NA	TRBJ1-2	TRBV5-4	TGTGCCAGCAGCTTGGCCGGGACAAGTAACTATGGCTACACCTTC	CASSLAGTSNYGYTF
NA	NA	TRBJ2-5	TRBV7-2	TGTGCCAGCAGCTTAGGACACCCCCCAGAGACCCAGTACTTC	CASSLGHPPETQYF
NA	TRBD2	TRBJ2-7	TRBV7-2	TGTGCCAGCAGCTTATTAGGGACCCTAGCGGGGGGTACCCACGAGCAGTACTTC	CASSLLGTLAGGTHEQYF
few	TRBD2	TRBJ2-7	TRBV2	TGTGCCAGCAGTGAAAGGCCGTGGGGACTAGACTCCTACGAGCAGTACTTC	CASSERPWGLDSYEQYF
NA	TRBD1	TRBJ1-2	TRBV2	TGTGCCAGCAGTGCGGACAGGGGATACTATGGCTACACCTTC	CASSADRGYYGYTF
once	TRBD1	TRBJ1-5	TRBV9	TGTGCCAGCAGCGAAGGGACAGGAGGTCAGCCCCAGCATTTT	CASSEGTGGQPQHF
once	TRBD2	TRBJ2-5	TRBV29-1	TGCAGCGTCCCCGGTCAGGGACTAGCAAAAGAGACCCAGTACTTC	CSVPGQGLAKETQYF
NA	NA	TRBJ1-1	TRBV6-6	TGTGCCAGCACCTTGAACACTGAAGCTTTCTTT	CASTLNTEAFF
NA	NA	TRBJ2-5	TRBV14	TGTGCCAGCAGCCATGACTGGGGCCTGGCAGAGACCCAGTACTTC	CASSHDWGLAETQYF
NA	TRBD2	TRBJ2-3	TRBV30	TGTGCCTGGAGAAGACTAGCGGGGGGCACAGATACGCAGTATTTT	CAWRRLAGGTDTQYF
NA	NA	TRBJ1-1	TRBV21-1	TGTGCCAGCAGCAGCGACCGGACAGGCAGAGGCGTGGACACTGAAGCTTTCTTT	CASSSDRTGRGVDTEAFF
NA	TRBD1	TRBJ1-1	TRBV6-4	TGTGCCAGCAGTGTAAAACAGGGGGCTGAAGCTTTCTTT	CASSVKQGAEAFF
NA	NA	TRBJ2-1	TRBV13	TGTGCCAGCAGACTCAGGGGACTACGGGAGGATGAGCAGTTCTTC	CASRLRGLREDEQFF
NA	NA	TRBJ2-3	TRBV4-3	TGCGCCAGCAGCCAAGATTCGGCAGTGGTCCGAGGAGATACGCAGTATTTT	CASSQDSAVVRGDTQYF
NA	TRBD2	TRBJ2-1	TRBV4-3	TGCGCCAGCAGCCAATTCAGCGGGGATTCATCTGAGCAGTTCTTC	CASSQFSGDSSEQFF
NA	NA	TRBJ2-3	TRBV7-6	TGTGCCAGCAGCTTAGACTTATACACAGATACGCAGTATTTT	CASSLDLYTDTQYF
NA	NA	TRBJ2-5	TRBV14	TGTGCCAGCAGCCAAGGTTCTGGGAGAGGAGAGACCCAGTACTTC	CASSQGSGRGETQYF
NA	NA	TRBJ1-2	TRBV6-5	TGTGCCAGCAGTTACGGGGCCGCTAACTATGGCTACACCTTC	CASSYGAANYGYTF
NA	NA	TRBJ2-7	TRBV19	TGTGCCAGTAGTAGGGACATCGCCTACGAGCAGTACTTC	CASSRDIAYEQYF
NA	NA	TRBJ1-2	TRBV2	TGTGCCAGCATCCAGGGGCGAAATGGCTACACCTTC	CASIQGRNGYTF
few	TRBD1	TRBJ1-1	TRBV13	TGTGCCAGCAGCCACAGACAGGGGGCTTTCTTT	CASSHRQGAFF
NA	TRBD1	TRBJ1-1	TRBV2	TGTGCCAGCAGTGGCAGACAGGGTGGGACTGAAGCTTTCTTT	CASSGRQGGTEAFF
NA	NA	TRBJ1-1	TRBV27	TGTGCCAGCAGTCCAATGATGGGGAGTGTGAGTGTTACTGAAGCTTTCTTT	CASSPMMGSVSVTEAFF
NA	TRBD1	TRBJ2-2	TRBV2	TGTGCCAGCAGTTGGACAGGAGTAACCGGGGAGCTGTTTTTT	CASSWTGVTGELFF
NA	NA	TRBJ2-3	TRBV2	TGTGCCAGCAGTGAGGGCAGATCCACAGATACGCAGTATTTT	CASSEGRSTDTQYF
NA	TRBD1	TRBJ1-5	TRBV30	TGTGCCTGGGGGACAGGTAGCAATCAGCCCCAGCATTTT	CAWGTGSNQPQHF
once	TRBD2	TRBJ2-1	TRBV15	TGTGCCACCAGAGAGACTTATCCGGGACTAGCGGCATCCTCCTACAATGAGCAGTTCTTC	CATRETYPGLAASSYNEQFF
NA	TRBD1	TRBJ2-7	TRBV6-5	TGTGCCAGCAGTTGGACAGGCTACGAGCAGTACTTC	CASSWTGYEQYF
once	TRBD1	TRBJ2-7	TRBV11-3	TGTGCCAGCTCACCGGGACAGGGGGACCACGAGCAGTACTTC	CASSPGQGDHEQYF
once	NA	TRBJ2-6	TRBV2	TGTGCCAGCAGTTCCGGAGGGGAAGGAGGCCTGACTTTC	CASSSGGEGGLTF
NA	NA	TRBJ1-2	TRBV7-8	TGTGCCAGCAGCTTAGGGCCTTGGACAGCGAATACCGTTTACACCTTC	CASSLGPWTANTVYTF
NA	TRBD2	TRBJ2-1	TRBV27	TGTGCCAGCAGTTATACTAGCGGGGAGCAGTTCTTC	CASSYTSGEQFF
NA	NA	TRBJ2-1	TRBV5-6	TGTGCCAGCAGCTCAATCCAAGACAGAATCAATGAGAGGCAGTTCTTC	CASSSIQDRINERQFF
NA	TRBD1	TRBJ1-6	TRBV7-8	TGTGCCAGCAGCTTGCAGGGGGTTAATTCACCCCTCCACTTT	CASSLQGVNSPLHF
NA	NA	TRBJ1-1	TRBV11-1	TGTGCCAGCAGCTTAGGGAGAGGGACTGAAGCTTTCTTT	CASSLGRGTEAFF
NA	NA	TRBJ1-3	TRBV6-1	TGTGCCAGCAGAGAACGACACGTCTCTGGAAACACCATATATTTT	CASRERHVSGNTIYF
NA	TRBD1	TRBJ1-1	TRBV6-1	TGTGCCAGCAGTCAAACAGGGGGCAGGACTGAAGCTTTCTTT	CASSQTGGRTEAFF
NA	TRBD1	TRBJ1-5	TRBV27	TGTGCCAGCAGATTGACAGGGGGGGTAGGTCAGCCCCAGCATTTT	CASRLTGGVGQPQHF